Sequencing of this T cell receptor (beta chain) was carried out in a study of blood T cell repertoires in COVID-19. At the level of the study: The study drew acute and convalescent COVID-19 samples from the United States, Italy and Spain. The analysed material was cDNA or gDNA that came from T cells, B-cell-depleted T cells, or PBMCs.

Original methodology: Amplifying reference gene primers gave estimates of nucleated cell counts. TCRdb's table, derived via immunoSEQ multiplex PCR, lists solely in-frame clones and lacks some. V and J calls and clone size are given by that table; D and trimming were obtained from the DNA. The sample records around 120,000 clones, approximately 84% being singletons. The CDR3 contains 15 residues. The germline V and J ends were trimmed by 1 base and 2 bases, with 11 bases remaining between them. Germline V lookup: CDR1 MGHRA, CDR2 YSYEKL. This TCR was sampled from a man aged 70-80 years with active or convalescent COVID-19. The chain joins TRBV4-1 to TRBJ2-5; D perhaps matches TRBD2 (5 bases). The sample comprised peripheral blood. The CDR3 DNA reads as TGCGCCAGCAGCCAAGGTTATAGGGAGCAAGAGACCCAGTACTTC. It specifies CASSQGYREQETQYF.